The following is a T cell receptor beta chain sequence with its context. These data belong to a study of blood T cell repertoires in COVID-19. Across the study: The United States, Italy and Spain provided the acute and convalescent COVID-19 samples. PBMCs, B-cell-depleted T cells, or T cells were the source of the cDNA or gDNA that made up the material.

Per the study methods: By means of reference gene primer amplification, nucleated cell counts were estimated. TCRdb's copy holds only in-frame clones and misses some; the assay was immunoSEQ multiplex PCR. V, J and clone size are taken as reported in that table, and D and trimming were inferred from the DNA itself. Among 200,000 or so clones, 70% to 90% were seen once, and the ten largest hold 2.2%. Trimming cost V 0 bases and J 8 bases, with 10 bases left between them. CDR3 length: 13 amino acids. The sample comprised peripheral blood. The chain couples TRBV12-3 or TRBV12-4 to TRBJ1-2; D perhaps matches TRBD1 (6 bases). The sequence was obtained from a woman aged 50 to 60 with acute or convalescent COVID-19. This CDR3 is CASSLARGGGYTF. In nucleotides, the CDR3 is TGTGCCAGCAGTTTAGCGCGGGGGGGCGGCTACACCTTC.